This T cell receptor beta chain was sequenced during a study of healthy donors' naive CD4 and CD8 T cells. Study-wide findings and caveats: Negatively charged CDR3s marked CD8+ lineage; positively charged CDR3s marked CD4+ lineage. Alpha and beta chains were sequenced in bulk without pairing. CDR3 charge plus V and J genes appeared to account for about an eighth of CD4/CD8 variance.

The length of the CDR3 is 13 residues. V lost 2 bases to trimming and J lost 2 bases, with 4 bases between them. TCR libraries were built from approximately 0.55 ug of total RNA by linear amplification. One entry per CDR3 protein, called by TCRdb with MiXCR from the reads. The table includes roughly 200,000 distinct CDR3 sequences, around three quarters detected once. In its sample, this clonotype was seen a few times. Its antigen is unknown. The sequencing input was naive CD4+ and CD8+ T cells sorted from blood, pooled from several donors. The rearrangement joins TRBV12-3 or TRBV12-4 to TRBJ2-1, with D hard to call. This clonotype was obtained from a pool of human donors in good health; the sample pools cells from several healthy donors. The CDR3 DNA reads as TGTGCCAGCAGTTTATTGGCCTACAATGAGCAGTTCTTC. Protein: CASSLLAYNEQFF.